What follows describes a single T cell receptor (beta chain). This sample is drawn from a study of shared clonotypes between healthy human individuals. Trimming left V 4 bases short and J 6 bases short, with 16 bases between. Germline V gene lookup returns CDR1 SGHDN and CDR2 FVKESK. The CDR3 length is 14 residues. Generated by immunoSEQ multiplex PCR, the TCRdb table keeps only in-frame clones and is missing some. The sample has roughly 1.4 million clones, roughly 98.5% seen once; the top ten hold about 0.4%. The sequenced sample was naive CD4+ T cells sorted from blood. Stated subset: CD45RA+ positively selected. The chain joins TRBV14 to TRBJ2-7; tentatively, D is TRBD1 or TRBD2 (6 bases each). This TCR was sampled from a man younger than 40 in good health. The CDR3 DNA follows: TGTGCCAGCAGCCGGAATCTAGGAGGGGGCGAGCAGTACTTC. It encodes CASSRNLGGGEQYF.